Listed below are T cell receptor beta chains from one sample, sequenced in a study of T cells after yellow fever vaccination. In TCRdb, the 5' RACE reads were re-called with MiXCR into one record per CDR3 protein. The repertoire consists of about 94,000 distinct CDR3 sequences, with more than 7.5% occurring once and the leading ten covering around 17%. Sequencing used CD8+ T cells not binding an NS4B(214-222) dextramer, sorted from PBMCs, obtained roughly 15 days after the first yellow fever vaccination. The receptors here all came from a man younger than 30 who received the YFV17D yellow fever vaccine. The CDR3 runs from the conserved cysteine through the conserved F or W. The D gene is left open where the match is weak. Part of the rows lack a size; the others show once, few, many or a class for expanded clones.

clone_size	v_call	j_call	d_call	cdr3_aa	cdr3_nt
.	TRBV10-2	TRBJ2-2	.	CASSEHAVRTGELFF	TGCGCCAGCAGTGAGCACGCGGTGCGAACCGGGGAGCTGTTTTTT
many	TRBV29-1	TRBJ2-1	TRBD2	CSPVPAGGPYHEQFF	TGCAGCCCGGTGCCAGCGGGGGGCCCCTACCATGAGCAGTTCTTC
.	TRBV4-1	TRBJ2-7	.	CASSQELAGTPRPEQYF	TGCGCCAGCAGCCAAGAACTGGCGGGCACCCCCAGGCCCGAGCAGTACTTC
few	TRBV5-1	TRBJ2-6	.	CASSLDLGVAGANVLTF	TGCGCCAGCAGCTTGGACTTGGGGGTCGCCGGGGCCAACGTCCTGACTTTC
few	TRBV7-9	TRBJ2-1	TRBD2	CASKGGNEQFF	TGTGCCAGCAAGGGAGGGAATGAGCAGTTCTTC
few	TRBV4-1	TRBJ2-1	.	CASSQAGSSYNEQFF	TGCGCCAGCAGCCAAGCCGGGAGCTCCTACAATGAGCAGTTCTTC
.	TRBV7-8	TRBJ2-6	.	CASSTGRSGANVLTF	TGTGCCAGCAGCACAGGGCGCTCTGGGGCCAACGTCCTGACTTTC
.	TRBV27	TRBJ2-3	.	CATNRGAADTQYF	TGTGCCACCAACCGGGGAGCGGCAGATACGCAGTATTTT
many	TRBV7-6	TRBJ2-7	.	CASSLGAGALYEQYF	TGTGCCAGCAGCTTAGGTGCGGGGGCCCTCTACGAGCAGTACTTC
.	TRBV4-1	TRBJ1-2	.	CASSQDFEGYGYTF	TGCGCCAGCAGCCAAGATTTCGAAGGGTATGGCTACACCTTC
few	TRBV29-1	TRBJ2-5	.	CSVYEQSPRGPGETQYF	TGCAGCGTCTATGAACAATCCCCGCGGGGGCCGGGAGAGACCCAGTACTTC
few	TRBV5-1	TRBJ2-5	.	CASSLDVQKTQETQYF	TGCGCCAGCAGCTTGGATGTTCAGAAAACCCAAGAGACCCAGTACTTC
.	TRBV4-3	TRBJ2-7	TRBD1	CASSTNRGQDEQYF	TGCGCCAGCAGCACGAACAGGGGGCAAGACGAGCAGTACTTC
few	TRBV6-1	TRBJ1-4	.	CASGWSENEKLFF	TGTGCCAGCGGGTGGTCAGAGAATGAAAAACTGTTTTTT
.	TRBV12-3/TRBV12-4	TRBJ2-2	.	CASSRQTGELFF	TGTGCCAGCAGCAGACAGACCGGGGAGCTGTTTTTT
many	TRBV29-1	TRBJ2-1	.	CSVPGLPSDGQFF	TGCAGCGTACCGGGACTGCCATCAGATGGGCAGTTCTTC
.	TRBV20-1	TRBJ1-1	.	CSANGGIEAFF	TGCAGTGCCAACGGGGGGATCGAAGCTTTCTTT
few	TRBV30	TRBJ2-7	.	CAWEDSRYEQYF	TGTGCCTGGGAGGACAGCCGCTACGAGCAGTACTTC
few	TRBV10-3	TRBJ1-3	.	CATHESSGNTIYF	TGTGCCACCCACGAGAGCTCTGGAAACACCATATATTTT
few	TRBV7-8	TRBJ1-1	.	CASSLQMNTEAFF	TGTGCCAGCAGCCTCCAGATGAACACTGAAGCTTTCTTT
.	TRBV3-1	TRBJ2-3	TRBD2	CASSNHGLAGITDTQYF	TGTGCCAGCAGCAATCATGGTCTAGCGGGGATCACAGATACGCAGTATTTT
few	TRBV7-9	TRBJ2-5	TRBD1	CASSPNDRGWWETQYF	TGTGCCAGCAGCCCCAACGACAGGGGTTGGTGGGAGACCCAGTACTTC
.	TRBV27	TRBJ1-5	.	CASSLRRSQSNQPQHF	TGTGCCAGCAGTTTAAGGAGGAGCCAGAGCAATCAGCCCCAGCATTTT
.	TRBV7-9	TRBJ2-3	TRBD2	CASRPTSGAWDTQYF	TGTGCCAGCAGGCCGACTAGCGGGGCTTGGGATACGCAGTATTTT
.	TRBV7-9	TRBJ1-5	TRBD1	CASSSLDRNQPQHF	TGTGCCAGCAGCTCGTTGGACAGGAATCAGCCCCAGCATTTT
.	TRBV19	TRBJ1-2	TRBD1	CASSSRDRRIPTF	TGTGCCAGTAGTAGCCGGGACAGAAGAATCCCCACCTTC
few	TRBV11-2	TRBJ2-5	TRBD2	CASSSGGPERRTQYF	TGTGCCAGCAGCTCGGGGGGACCAGAGAGGAGGACCCAGTACTTC
.	TRBV14	TRBJ2-1	.	CASSQEIRRNLYNEQFF	TGTGCCAGCAGCCAAGAAATACGCCGTAACCTCTACAATGAGCAGTTCTTC
.	TRBV29-1	TRBJ2-3	.	CSVETGITDTQYF	TGCAGCGTTGAAACAGGGATCACAGATACGCAGTATTTT
few	TRBV7-6	TRBJ2-2	.	CASSLEAGATGELFF	TGTGCCAGCAGCTTAGAGGCCGGCGCCACCGGGGAGCTGTTTTTT
few	TRBV2	TRBJ2-3	.	CASLIGSDTQYF	TGTGCCAGCCTAATAGGCTCAGATACGCAGTATTTT
.	TRBV4-2	TRBJ2-2	.	CASSRARSPNTGELFF	TGTGCCAGCAGCCGGGCCCGGAGTCCAAACACCGGGGAGCTGTTTTTT
few	TRBV4-1	TRBJ2-2	.	CASSQKGGAYTGELFF	TGCGCCAGCAGCCAGAAAGGCGGGGCCTACACCGGGGAGCTGTTTTTT
few	TRBV4-2	TRBJ2-1	.	CASSQEGVEQFF	TGTGCCAGCAGCCAAGAAGGGGTCGAGCAGTTCTTC
few	TRBV20-1	TRBJ2-2	TRBD2	CSARITSGGAANTGELFF	TGCAGTGCTAGAATAACTAGCGGGGGGGCCGCAAACACCGGGGAGCTGTTTTTT
many	TRBV11-2	TRBJ1-1	.	CASSPSGQLNTEAFF	TGTGCCAGCAGCCCCTCCGGGCAGTTGAACACTGAAGCTTTCTTT
.	TRBV7-6	TRBJ1-6	.	CASSGPQGVGNSPLHF	TGTGCCAGCAGCGGGCCTCAGGGAGTCGGAAATTCACCCCTCCACTTT
.	TRBV19	TRBJ2-5	.	CASSIGERRAQYF	TGTGCCAGTAGTATCGGGGAGCGGCGGGCCCAGTACTTC
.	TRBV11-2	TRBJ2-1	.	CASSLEGVNEQFF	TGTGCCAGCAGCTTAGAAGGGGTCAATGAGCAGTTCTTC
many	TRBV20-1	TRBJ2-7	TRBD2	CSASTSGGAGFNEQYF	TGCAGTGCTTCGACTAGCGGGGGGGCCGGTTTTAACGAGCAGTACTTC
.	TRBV10-2	TRBJ2-1	TRBD1	CASSPRTGEQFF	TGCGCCAGCAGTCCGAGGACAGGGGAGCAGTTCTTC
.	TRBV7-9	TRBJ1-1	.	CASSLMNRVFGNTEAFF	TGTGCCAGCAGCTTAATGAATCGGGTTTTTGGGAACACTGAAGCTTTCTTT
.	TRBV7-9	TRBJ1-1	.	CASSPTDTEAFF	TGTGCCAGCAGTCCAACAGACACTGAAGCTTTCTTT
few	TRBV4-1	TRBJ2-5	TRBD2	CASSQGSLAEETQYF	TGCGCCAGCAGCCAAGGATCACTAGCGGAAGAGACCCAGTACTTC
.	TRBV6-1	TRBJ1-1	.	CASMNRDSMNTEAFF	TGTGCCAGCATGAACAGGGACTCCATGAACACTGAAGCTTTCTTT
.	TRBV9	TRBJ2-5	.	CASSASETQYF	TGTGCCAGCAGCGCCTCGGAGACCCAGTACTTC